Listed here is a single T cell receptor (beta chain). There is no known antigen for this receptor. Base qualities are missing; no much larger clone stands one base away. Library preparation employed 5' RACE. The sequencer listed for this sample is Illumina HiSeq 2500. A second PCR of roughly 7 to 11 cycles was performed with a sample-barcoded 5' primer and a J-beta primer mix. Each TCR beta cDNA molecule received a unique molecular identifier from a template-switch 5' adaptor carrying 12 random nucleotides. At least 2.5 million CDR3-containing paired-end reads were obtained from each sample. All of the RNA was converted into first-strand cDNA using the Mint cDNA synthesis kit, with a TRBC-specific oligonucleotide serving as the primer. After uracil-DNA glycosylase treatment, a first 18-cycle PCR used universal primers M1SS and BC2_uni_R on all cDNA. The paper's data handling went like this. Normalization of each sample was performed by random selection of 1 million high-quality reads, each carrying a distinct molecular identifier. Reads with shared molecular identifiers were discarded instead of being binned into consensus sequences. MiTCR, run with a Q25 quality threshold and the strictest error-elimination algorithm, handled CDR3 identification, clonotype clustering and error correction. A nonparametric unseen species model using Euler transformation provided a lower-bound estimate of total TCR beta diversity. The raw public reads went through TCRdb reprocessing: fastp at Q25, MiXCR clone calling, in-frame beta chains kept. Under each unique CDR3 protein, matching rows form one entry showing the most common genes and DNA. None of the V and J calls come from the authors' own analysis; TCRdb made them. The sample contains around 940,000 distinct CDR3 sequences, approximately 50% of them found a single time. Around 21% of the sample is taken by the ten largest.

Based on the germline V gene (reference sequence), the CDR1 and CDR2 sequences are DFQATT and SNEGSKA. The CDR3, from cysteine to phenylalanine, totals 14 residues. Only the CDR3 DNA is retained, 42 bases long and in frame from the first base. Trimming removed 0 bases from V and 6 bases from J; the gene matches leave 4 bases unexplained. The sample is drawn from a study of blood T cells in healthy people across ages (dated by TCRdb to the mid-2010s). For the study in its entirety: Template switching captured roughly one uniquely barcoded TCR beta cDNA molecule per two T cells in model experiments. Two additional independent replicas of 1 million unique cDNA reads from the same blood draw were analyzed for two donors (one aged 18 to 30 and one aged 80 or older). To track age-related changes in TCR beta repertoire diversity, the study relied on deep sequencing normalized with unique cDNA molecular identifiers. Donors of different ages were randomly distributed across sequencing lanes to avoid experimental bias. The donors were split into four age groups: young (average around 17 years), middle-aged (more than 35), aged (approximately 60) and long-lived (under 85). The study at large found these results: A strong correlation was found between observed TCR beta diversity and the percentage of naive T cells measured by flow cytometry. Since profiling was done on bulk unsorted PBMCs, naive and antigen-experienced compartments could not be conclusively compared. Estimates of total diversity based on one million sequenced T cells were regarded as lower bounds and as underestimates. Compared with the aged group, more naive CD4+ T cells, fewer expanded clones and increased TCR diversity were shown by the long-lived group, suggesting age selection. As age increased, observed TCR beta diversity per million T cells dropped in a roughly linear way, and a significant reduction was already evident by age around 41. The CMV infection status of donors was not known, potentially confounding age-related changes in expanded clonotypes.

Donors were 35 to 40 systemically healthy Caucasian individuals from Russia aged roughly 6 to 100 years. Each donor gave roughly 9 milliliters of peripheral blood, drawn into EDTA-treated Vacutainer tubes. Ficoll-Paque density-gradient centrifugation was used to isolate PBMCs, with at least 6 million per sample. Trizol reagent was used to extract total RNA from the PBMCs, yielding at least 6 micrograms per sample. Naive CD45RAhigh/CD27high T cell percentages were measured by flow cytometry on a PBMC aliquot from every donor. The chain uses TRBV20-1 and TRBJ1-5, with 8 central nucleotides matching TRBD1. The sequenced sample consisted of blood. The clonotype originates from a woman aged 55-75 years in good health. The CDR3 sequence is CSARDRQGLQPQHF. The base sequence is TGCAGTGCTAGAGATCGACAGGGGCTTCAGCCCCAGCATTTT.